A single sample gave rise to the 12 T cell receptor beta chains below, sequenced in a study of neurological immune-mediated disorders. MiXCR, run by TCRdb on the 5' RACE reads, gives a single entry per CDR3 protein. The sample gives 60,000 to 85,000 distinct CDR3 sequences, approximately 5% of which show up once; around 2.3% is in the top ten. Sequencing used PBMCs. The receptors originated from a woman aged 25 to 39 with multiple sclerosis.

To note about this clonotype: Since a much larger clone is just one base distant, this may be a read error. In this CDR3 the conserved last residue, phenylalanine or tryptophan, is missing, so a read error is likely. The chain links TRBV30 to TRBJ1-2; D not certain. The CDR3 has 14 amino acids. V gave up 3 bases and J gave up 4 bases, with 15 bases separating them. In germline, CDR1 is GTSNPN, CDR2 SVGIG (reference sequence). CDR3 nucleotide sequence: TGTGCCTGGAGCAACCTCGGTTCCGTCTATGGCTACACCTTA. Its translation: CAWSNLGSVYGYTL.

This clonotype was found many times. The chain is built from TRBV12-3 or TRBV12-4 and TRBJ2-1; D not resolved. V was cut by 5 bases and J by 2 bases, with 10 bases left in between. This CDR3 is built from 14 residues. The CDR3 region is CASSPSSPYNEQFF. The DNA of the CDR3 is TGTGCCAGCAGTCCTAGTAGCCCCTACAATGAGCAGTTCTTC.

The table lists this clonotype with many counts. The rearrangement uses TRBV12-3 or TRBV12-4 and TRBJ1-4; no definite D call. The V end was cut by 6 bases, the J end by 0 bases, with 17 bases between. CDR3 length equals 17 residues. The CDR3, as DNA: TGTGCCAGCAGCAAGACATCGTTGACTGCAACTAATGAAAAACTGTTTTTT. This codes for CASSKTSLTATNEKLFF.

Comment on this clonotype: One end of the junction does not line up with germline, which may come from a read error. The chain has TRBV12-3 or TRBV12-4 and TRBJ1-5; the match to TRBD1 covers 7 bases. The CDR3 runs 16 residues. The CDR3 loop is CASSRGQAPFSQSQHF. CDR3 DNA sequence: TGTGCCAGCAGCCGTGGACAGGCCCCCTTTAGTCAGTCCCAGCATTTT.

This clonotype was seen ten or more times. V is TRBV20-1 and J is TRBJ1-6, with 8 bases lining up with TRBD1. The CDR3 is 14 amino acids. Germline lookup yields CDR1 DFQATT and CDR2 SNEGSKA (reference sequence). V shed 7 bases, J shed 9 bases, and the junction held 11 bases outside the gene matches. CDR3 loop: CSVLDRANTSPLHF. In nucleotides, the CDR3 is TGCAGTGTTCTGGACAGGGCCAACACTTCACCCCTCCACTTT.

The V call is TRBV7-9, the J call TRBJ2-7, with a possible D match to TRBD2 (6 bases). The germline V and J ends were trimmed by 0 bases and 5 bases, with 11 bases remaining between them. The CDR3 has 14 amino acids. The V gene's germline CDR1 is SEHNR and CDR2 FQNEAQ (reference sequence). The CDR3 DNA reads TGTGCCAGCAGCTTAGCCCGGGAGAAGAACGAGCAGTACTTC. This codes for CASSLAREKNEQYF.

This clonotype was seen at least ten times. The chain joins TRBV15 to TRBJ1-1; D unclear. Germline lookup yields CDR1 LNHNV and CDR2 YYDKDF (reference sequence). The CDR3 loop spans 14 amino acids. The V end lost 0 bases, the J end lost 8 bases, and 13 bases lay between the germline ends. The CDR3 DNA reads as TGTGCCACCAGCAGAGATGCTCTCGGGCACGAAGCTTTCTTT. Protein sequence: CATSRDALGHEAFF.

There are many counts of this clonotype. CDR3 loop: CSASNLAGEIANTQYF. In DNA, the CDR3 is TGCAGTGCTAGCAATTTGGCGGGGGAAATAGCAAATACGCAGTATTTT. This chain joins TRBV20-1 and TRBJ2-3; 7 bases agree with TRBD2. J lost 7 bases, V lost 3 bases, and 16 bases had no gene match. Looked up from germline, CDR1 is DFQATT and CDR2 is SNEGSKA (reference sequence). CDR3 length: 16 amino acids.

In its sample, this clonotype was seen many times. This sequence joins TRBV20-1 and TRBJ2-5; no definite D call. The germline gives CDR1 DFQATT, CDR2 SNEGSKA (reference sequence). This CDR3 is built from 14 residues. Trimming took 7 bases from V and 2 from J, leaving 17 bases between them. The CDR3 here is CSVPSRSVQETQYF. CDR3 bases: TGCAGTGTCCCTAGTCGGAGTGTGCAAGAGACCCAGTACTTC.

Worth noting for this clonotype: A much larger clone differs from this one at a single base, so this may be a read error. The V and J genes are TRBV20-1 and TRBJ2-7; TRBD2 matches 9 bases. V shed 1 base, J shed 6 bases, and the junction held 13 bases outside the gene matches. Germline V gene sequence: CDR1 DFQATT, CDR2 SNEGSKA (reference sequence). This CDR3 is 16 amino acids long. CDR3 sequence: CSARGLAGVSQGEQYF. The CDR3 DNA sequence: TGCAGTGCTAGAGGATTAGCGGGAGTCTCGCAGGGCGAGCAGTACTTC.

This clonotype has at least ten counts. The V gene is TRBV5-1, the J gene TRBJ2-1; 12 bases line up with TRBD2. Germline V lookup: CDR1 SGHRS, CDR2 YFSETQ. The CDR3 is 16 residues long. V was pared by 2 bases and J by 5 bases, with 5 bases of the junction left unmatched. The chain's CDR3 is CASSLGLAGGHNEQFF. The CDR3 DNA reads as TGCGCCAGCAGCTTAGGCCTAGCGGGAGGGCACAATGAGCAGTTCTTC.

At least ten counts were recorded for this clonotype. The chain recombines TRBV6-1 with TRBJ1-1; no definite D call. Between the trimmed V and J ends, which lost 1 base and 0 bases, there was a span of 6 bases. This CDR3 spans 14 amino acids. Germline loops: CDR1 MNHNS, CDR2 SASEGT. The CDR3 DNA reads TGTGCCAGCAGTGAAGGTGGGATGAACACTGAAGCTTTCTTT. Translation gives CASSEGGMNTEAFF.